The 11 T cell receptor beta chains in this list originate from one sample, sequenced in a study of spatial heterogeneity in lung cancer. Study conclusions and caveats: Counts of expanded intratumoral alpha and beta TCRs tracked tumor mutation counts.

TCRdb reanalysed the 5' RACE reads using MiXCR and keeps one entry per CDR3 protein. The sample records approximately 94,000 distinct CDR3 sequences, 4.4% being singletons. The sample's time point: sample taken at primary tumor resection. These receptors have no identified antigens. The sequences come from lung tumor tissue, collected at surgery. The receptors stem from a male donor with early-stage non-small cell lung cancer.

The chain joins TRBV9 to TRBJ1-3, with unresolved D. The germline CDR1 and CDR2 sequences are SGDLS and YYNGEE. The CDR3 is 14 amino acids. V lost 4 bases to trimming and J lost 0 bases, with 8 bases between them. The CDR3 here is CASSRSHSGNTIYF. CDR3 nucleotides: TGTGCCAGCAGCAGGAGTCACTCTGGAAACACCATATATTTT.

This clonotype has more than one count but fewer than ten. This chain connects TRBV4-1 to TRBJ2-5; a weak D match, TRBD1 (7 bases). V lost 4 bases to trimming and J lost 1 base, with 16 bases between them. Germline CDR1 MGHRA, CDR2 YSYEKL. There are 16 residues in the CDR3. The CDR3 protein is CASSPAGGLPQETQYF. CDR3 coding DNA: TGCGCCAGCAGCCCCGCAGGGGGGCTCCCCCAAGAGACCCAGTACTTC.

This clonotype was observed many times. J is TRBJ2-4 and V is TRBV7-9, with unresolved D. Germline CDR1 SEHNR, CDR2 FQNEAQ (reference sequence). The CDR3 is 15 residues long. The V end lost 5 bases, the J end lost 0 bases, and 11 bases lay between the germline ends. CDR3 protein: CASSALDLAKNIQYF. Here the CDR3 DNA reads TGTGCCAGCAGCGCCCTGGACCTAGCCAAAAACATTCAGTACTTC.

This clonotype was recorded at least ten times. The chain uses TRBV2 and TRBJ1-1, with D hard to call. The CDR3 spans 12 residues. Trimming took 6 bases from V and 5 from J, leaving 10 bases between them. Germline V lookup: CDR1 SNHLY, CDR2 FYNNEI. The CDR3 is CASRAGFTEAFF. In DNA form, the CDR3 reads TGTGCCAGCAGGGCCGGGTTTACTGAAGCTTTCTTT.

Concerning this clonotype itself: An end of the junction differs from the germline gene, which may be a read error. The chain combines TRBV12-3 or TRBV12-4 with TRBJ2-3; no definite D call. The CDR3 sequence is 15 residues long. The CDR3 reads CASSLAGFSTDTKYF. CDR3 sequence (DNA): TGTGCCAGCAGTTTAGCGGGATTTTCTACAGATACGAAGTATTTT.

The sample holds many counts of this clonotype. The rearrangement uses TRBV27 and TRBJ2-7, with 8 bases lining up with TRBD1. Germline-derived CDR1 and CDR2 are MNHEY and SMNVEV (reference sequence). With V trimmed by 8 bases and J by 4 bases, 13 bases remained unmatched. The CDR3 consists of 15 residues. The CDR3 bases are TGTGCCAGCCGCGGAACCGGGACAGGACAGTACGAGCAGTACTTC. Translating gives CASRGTGTGQYEQYF.

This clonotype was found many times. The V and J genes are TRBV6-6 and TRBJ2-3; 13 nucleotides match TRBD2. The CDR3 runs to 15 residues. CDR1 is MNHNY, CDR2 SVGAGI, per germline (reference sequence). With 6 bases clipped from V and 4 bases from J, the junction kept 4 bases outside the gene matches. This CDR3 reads CASRPGLAGADTQYF. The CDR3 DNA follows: TGTGCCAGCAGGCCCGGACTAGCGGGAGCAGATACGCAGTATTTT.

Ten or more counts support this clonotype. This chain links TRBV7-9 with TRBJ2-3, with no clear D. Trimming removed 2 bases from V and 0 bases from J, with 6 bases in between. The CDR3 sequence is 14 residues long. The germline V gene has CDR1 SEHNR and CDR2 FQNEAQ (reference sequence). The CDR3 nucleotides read TGTGCCAGCAGCTTAAGAGCTAGCACAGATACGCAGTATTTT. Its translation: CASSLRASTDTQYF.

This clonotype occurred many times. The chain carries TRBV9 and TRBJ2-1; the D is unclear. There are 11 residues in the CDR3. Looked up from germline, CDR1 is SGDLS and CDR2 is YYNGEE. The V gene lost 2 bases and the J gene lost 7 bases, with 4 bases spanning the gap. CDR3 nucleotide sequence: TGTGCCAGCAGCGTTCATAATGAGCAGTTCTTC. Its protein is CASSVHNEQFF.

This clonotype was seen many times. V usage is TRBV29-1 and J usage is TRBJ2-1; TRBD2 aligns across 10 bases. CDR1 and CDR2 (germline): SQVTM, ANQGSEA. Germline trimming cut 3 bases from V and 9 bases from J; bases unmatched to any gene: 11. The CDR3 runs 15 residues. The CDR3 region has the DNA TGCAGCGTTGACCCCCTCCGGACTAGCGGCGGTGAGCAGTTCTTC. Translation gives CSVDPLRTSGGEQFF.

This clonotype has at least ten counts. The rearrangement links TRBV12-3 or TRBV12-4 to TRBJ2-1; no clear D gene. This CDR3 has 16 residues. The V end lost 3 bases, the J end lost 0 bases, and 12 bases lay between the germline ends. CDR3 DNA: TGTGCCAGCAGTTTCTCTTCCTGGCTCTCCTACAATGAGCAGTTCTTC. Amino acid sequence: CASSFSSWLSYNEQFF.